The 25 T cell receptor beta chains listed next were all sequenced from one sample in a study of shared clonotypes between healthy human individuals (dated by TCRdb to between 2020 and 2021). The method behind the library was the immunoSEQ multiplex PCR assay. Held by TCRdb, this immuneACCESS table contains in-frame sequences only and omits some clones. Under half of the omission traces to an unresolved V gene where checked; the cause of the rest is unknown. Across this sample there are tens of thousands of clones, with over 55% seen only once. About half of the sample comes from the top ten. The sample comprised memory CD8+ T cells sorted from blood. The cell subset or site label on this specimen signifies: CD45RO+ cells pooled with CCR7-negative TemRA cells. Receptors originate from a man aged 25 to 40 in good health.

The V and J genes are TRBV19 and TRBJ2-1; 7 bases agree with TRBD2. The J segment lost 3 bases and the V segment lost 3 bases, leaving 8 bases of the junction unmatched. The CDR3 sequence is 16 residues long. CDR1 LNHDA and CDR2 SQIVND come from the germline V gene (reference sequence). The CDR3 region has the DNA TGTGCCAGTAGTATTCGGGCGGGAGTGCTCTACAATGAGCAGTTCTTC. Protein sequence: CASSIRAGVLYNEQFF.

This clone was recorded a few times. The CDR3 protein is CASSWDGDRETNEKLFF. In DNA, the CDR3 is TGTGCCAGCAGCTGGGACGGAGACAGGGAAACTAATGAAAAACTGTTTTTT. V gene TRBV7-9 combines with J gene TRBJ1-4, with 7 bases lining up with TRBD1. The CDR3 length is 17 residues. V was pared by 4 bases and J by 1 base, with 9 bases of the junction left unmatched. Germline values: CDR1 SEHNR, CDR2 FQNEAQ (reference sequence).

This clone has at least ten counts. This CDR3 is CASSLGLLLETQYF. The CDR3 DNA reads as TGTGCCAGCAGCTTGGGACTTCTACTAGAGACCCAGTACTTC. This chain links TRBV5-5 with TRBJ2-5, with D unresolved. The CDR3 has 14 amino acids. The germline V gene encodes CDR1 SGHKS and CDR2 YYEKEE (reference sequence). Trimming shortened V by 0 bases and J by 4 bases, and 10 bases separated the two germline ends.

This clone occurred a few times. V usage is TRBV9 and J usage is TRBJ2-1, with D unclear. Germline CDR1 and CDR2: SGDLS and YYNGEE. This CDR3 region has 15 residues. V shed 3 bases and J shed 0 bases, with 10 bases lying between them. In DNA form, the CDR3 reads TGTGCCAGCAGCGGTGCTGAGAGCTCCTACAATGAGCAGTTCTTC. Its translation: CASSGAESSYNEQFF. Complete variable domain (other parts from reference TRBV9 and TRBJ2-1): DSGVTQTPKHLITATGQRVTLRCSPRSGDLSVYWYQQSLDQGLQFLIQYYNGEERAKGNILERFSAQQFPDLHSELNLSSLELGDSALYFCASSGAESSYNEQFFGPGTRLTVL.

Details on this clone: A far larger clone differs by one base, so this is likely a read error. The chain links TRBV4-1 to TRBJ2-1; 10 nucleotides agree with TRBD2. CDR1 and CDR2 (germline): MGHRA, YSYEKL. V shed 7 bases, J shed 5 bases, and the junction held 8 bases outside the gene matches. The CDR3 loop spans 15 amino acids. The CDR3 DNA reads TGCGCCAGCAATATAGGACTAGCGGATAACAATGAGCAGTTCTTC. Encoded protein: CASNIGLADNNEQFF.

The J gene is TRBJ2-1, the V gene TRBV7-3; no firm D call. The CDR3 is 17 amino acids. CDR1 and CDR2 from the germline V gene are SGHTA and FQGTGA. V was pared by 4 bases and J by 8 bases, with 24 bases between. The CDR3 DNA reads as TGTGCCAGCAGCTACCCGCTGGAAGAGGCTAGTGAGGATGAGCAGTTCTTC. It is translated as CASSYPLEEASEDEQFF.

The chain couples TRBV28 to TRBJ1-2; D call uncertain. CDR1 is MDHEN, CDR2 SYDVKM, per germline. The length of the CDR3 is 11 residues. The CDR3 spells CVSGINYGYTF. CDR3 bases: TGTGTCTCGGGTATCAACTATGGCTACACCTTC.

This clone was counted between two and nine times. The rearrangement joins TRBV6-1 to TRBJ2-7; TRBD2 aligns across 7 bases. J lost 7 bases, V lost 8 bases, and 14 bases had no gene match. CDR1 is MNHNS and CDR2 is SASEGT in the germline V gene. This CDR3 is 14 amino acids long. CDR3 region: CASSTRGEGTEQYF. The DNA of the CDR3 is TGTGCCAGCTCCACCCGGGGGGAAGGTACGGAGCAGTACTTC.

The V gene is TRBV28, the J gene TRBJ2-7; a possible D gene is TRBD2 (6 bases). Germline CDR1 reads MDHEN; CDR2 reads SYDVKM. CDR3 length: 17 amino acids. With 3 bases removed from V and 2 bases from J, the gap between germline ends came to 20 bases. The CDR3 loop reads CASSLKTELRGTYEQYF. The CDR3 DNA follows: TGTGCCAGCAGTTTGAAAACAGAACTTCGGGGGACCTACGAGCAGTACTTC.

The chain joins TRBV2 to TRBJ2-1, with 10 bases identical to TRBD2. The CDR3 runs to 15 residues. V trimming: 10 bases; J trimming: 9 bases; junction bases outside the gene matches: 15. CDR1 is SNHLY, CDR2 FYNNEI, per germline. The CDR3 DNA follows: TGTGCCATTGTCCGGGGAAGCGGGAGGGATGGTGAGCAGTTCTTC. It yields the protein CAIVRGSGRDGEQFF.

V and J are TRBV4-3 and TRBJ2-1; 12 nucleotides align to TRBD2. Germline loops: CDR1 LGHNA, CDR2 YSLEER. The trim removed 4 bases at V and 7 bases at J, leaving 5 bases unmatched. CDR3 length: 15 residues. In DNA form, the CDR3 reads TGCGCCAGCAGCCGAGGACTAGCGGGACAGAATGAGCAGTTCTTC. Translating gives CASSRGLAGQNEQFF.

This chain joins TRBV5-3 and TRBJ2-4; 7 positions agree with TRBD1. TRBV5-3 is identified as an open reading frame with a role that is uncertain. This CDR3 has 12 amino acids. The J segment lost 7 bases and the V segment lost 10 bases, leaving 8 bases of the junction unmatched. This CDR3 reads CARQGPRNIQYF. The CDR3 nucleotides read TGTGCCCGACAGGGCCCTCGGAACATTCAGTACTTC.

This chain links TRBV4-1 with TRBJ2-7; no firm D call. The CDR3 runs 16 residues. Trimming took off 1 base at V and 5 bases at J, with 18 bases between the two ends. In germline, CDR1 is MGHRA, CDR2 YSYEKL. CDR3 protein: CASSQVPASPIHEQYF. Here the CDR3 DNA reads TGCGCCAGCAGCCAAGTCCCGGCGAGCCCTATCCACGAGCAGTACTTC.

The chain uses TRBV5-4 and TRBJ2-4, with D maybe TRBD1 (5 bases). Deletions cut 4 bases from V and 13 bases from J, with 21 bases between. Germline V lookup: CDR1 SGHNT, CDR2 YYREEE (reference sequence). CDR3 size: 14 residues. The CDR3 reads CASSGRQMDGAQYF. The CDR3 DNA sequence: TGTGCCAGCAGCGGACGACAGATGGATGGGGCCCAGTACTTC.

The chain combines TRBV6-4 with TRBJ2-1; no firm D call. Germline V lookup: CDR1 MRHNA, CDR2 SNTAGT. This CDR3 spans 15 amino acids. Trimming left V 2 bases short and J 3 bases short, with 11 bases between. For the CDR3, the DNA is TGTGCCAGCAGTGACGAAGGGTCTGGCTACAATGAGCAGTTCTTC. It codes for CASSDEGSGYNEQFF.

This clone was recorded a few times. The rearrangement joins TRBV28 to TRBJ2-5, with 11 positions matching TRBD1. V lost 3 bases, J lost 4 bases, and 13 bases stayed unmatched. The CDR3 runs 18 residues. CDR1 and CDR2 from the germline V gene are MDHEN and SYDVKM. Written as DNA, the CDR3 is TGTGCCAGCAGTTTTGTCCCGGGACAGGGGGTTTTTGGAGAGACCCAGTACTTC. This sequence encodes CASSFVPGQGVFGETQYF.

There are many counts of this clone. V and J are TRBV6-1 and TRBJ2-3; TRBD2 aligns across 7 bases. This CDR3 contains 15 residues. With V trimmed by 4 bases and J by 5 bases, 9 bases remained unmatched. Germline V gene sequence: CDR1 MNHNS, CDR2 SASEGT. The CDR3 DNA reads TGTGCCAGCAGTGGGTCCTCGGGGGGTGTAGATACGCAGTATTTT. Its translation: CASSGSSGGVDTQYF.

The chain joins TRBV2 to TRBJ1-3; no definite D call. Trimming took off 11 bases at V and 5 bases at J, with 16 bases between the two ends. The CDR3 runs to 13 residues. Germline-derived CDR1 and CDR2 are SNHLY and FYNNEI. The CDR3 region is CAALCTDRNTIYF. In DNA form, the CDR3 reads TGTGCCGCCTTATGTACAGATCGAAACACCATATATTTT.

The chain carries TRBV25-1 and TRBJ1-1, with a tentative D call TRBD1 (6 bases). V lost 4 bases and J 10 bases, leaving 25 bases between the germline ends. CDR3 length equals 16 residues. Germline lookup yields CDR1 MGHDK and CDR2 SYGVNS. The CDR3 is CASSALGGGFNNRAFF. DNA for the CDR3: TGTGCCAGCAGTGCGCTTGGGGGGGGCTTTAACAACCGAGCTTTCTTT. Supplemented by reference TRBV25-1 and TRBJ1-1, the full variable domain reads EADIYQTPRYLVIGTGKKITLECSQTMGHDKMYWYQQDPGMELHLIHYSYGVNSTEKGDLSSESTVSRIRTEHFPLTLESARPSHTSQYLCASSALGGGFNNRAFFGQGTRLTVV.

The chain recombines TRBV27 with TRBJ2-3, with 12 bases fitting TRBD2. The CDR3 contains 19 residues. Germline CDR1 is MNHEY and CDR2 is SMNVEV (reference sequence). J gave up 4 bases and V 2 bases, and 13 bases lay outside the gene matches. Here the CDR3 DNA reads TGTGCCAGCAGTTTAAGAGTACCGGGGCTAGCGGGAGGGCCAGATACGCAGTATTTT. Protein sequence: CASSLRVPGLAGGPDTQYF.

The chain links TRBV13 to TRBJ2-7; 12 positions match TRBD2. The length of the CDR3 is 15 residues. CDR1 and CDR2 (germline): PRHDT, FYEKMQ (reference sequence). V shed 4 bases and J 7 bases; nucleotides not matched to a gene: 8. The CDR3 bases are TGTGCCAGCAGCTCCAGGACTAGCGGGACAATAGAGCAGTACTTC. Translation gives CASSSRTSGTIEQYF.

The gene calls are TRBV6-5 and TRBJ1-1; no definite D call. The germline gives CDR1 MNHEY, CDR2 SVGAGI. The ends were cut back, 6 bases at V and 1 base at J, with 9 bases in the middle. This CDR3 is 13 amino acids long. CDR3 DNA sequence: TGTGCCAGCAGGCCTTTCAAGAACACTGAAGCTTTCTTT. This encodes CASRPFKNTEAFF.

The rearrangement links TRBV19 to TRBJ2-7; 11 bases fit TRBD2. The CDR3 is 15 amino acids. Germline CDR1 is LNHDA and CDR2 is SQIVND (reference sequence). The J segment lost 1 base and the V segment lost 5 bases, leaving 4 bases of the junction unmatched. CDR3 in amino acids: CASSWGTSGSYEQYF. CDR3 nucleotide sequence: TGTGCCAGTAGTTGGGGGACTAGCGGATCCTACGAGCAGTACTTC.

The rearrangement uses TRBV6-6 and TRBJ2-1; TRBD1 agrees at 7 bases. The CDR3 has 15 residues. Losses at the gene ends were 3 bases for V and 4 bases for J; bases not matched to a gene: 6. The V gene's germline CDR1 is MNHNY and CDR2 SVGAGI (reference sequence). The CDR3 reads CASSYLTGKYNEQFF. In DNA form, the CDR3 reads TGTGCCAGCAGTTATTTGACAGGGAAATACAATGAGCAGTTCTTC.

This clone was picked up a small number of times. V and J are TRBV25-1 and TRBJ2-1, with unresolved D. This CDR3 has 13 residues. V dropped 3 bases and J dropped 5 bases, with 8 bases sitting between them. Germline V gene sequence: CDR1 MGHDK, CDR2 SYGVNS. CDR3 in DNA: TGTGCCAGCAGTGATACCGTAGACAATGAGCAGTTCTTC. It specifies CASSDTVDNEQFF.